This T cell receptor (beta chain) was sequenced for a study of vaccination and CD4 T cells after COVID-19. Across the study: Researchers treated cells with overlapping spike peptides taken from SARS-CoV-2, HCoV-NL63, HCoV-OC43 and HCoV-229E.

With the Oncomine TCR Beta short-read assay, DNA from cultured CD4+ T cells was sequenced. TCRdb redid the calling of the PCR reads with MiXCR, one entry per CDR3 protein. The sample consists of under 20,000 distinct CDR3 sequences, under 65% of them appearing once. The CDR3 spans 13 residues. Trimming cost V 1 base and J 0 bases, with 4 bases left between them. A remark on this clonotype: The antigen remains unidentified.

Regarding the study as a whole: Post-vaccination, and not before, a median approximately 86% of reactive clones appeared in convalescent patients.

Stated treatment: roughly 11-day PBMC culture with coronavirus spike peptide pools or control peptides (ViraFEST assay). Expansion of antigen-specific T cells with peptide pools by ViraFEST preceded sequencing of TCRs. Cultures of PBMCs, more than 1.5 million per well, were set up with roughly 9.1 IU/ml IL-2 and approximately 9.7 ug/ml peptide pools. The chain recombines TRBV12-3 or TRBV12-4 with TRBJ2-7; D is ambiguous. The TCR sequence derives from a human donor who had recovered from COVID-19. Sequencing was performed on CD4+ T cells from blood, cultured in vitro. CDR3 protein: CASSLVSSYEQYF. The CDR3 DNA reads TGTGCCAGCAGTTTAGTGAGCTCCTACGAGCAGTACTTC.